The clone carrying this T cell receptor (beta chain) turned up a few times. Its antigen is unknown. This CDR3 is 11 amino acids long. Germline CDR1 is SGHAT and CDR2 is FQNNGV. The V and J ends lost 5 bases and 7 bases respectively, with 9 bases between them. Overall study findings and caveats: In terms of TCR gene usage, tumor memory CD4+ T cells clustered together with blood and lymph node memory CD4+ cells, as well as with lymph node naive CD4+ cells.

CD4+CD45RO+CD25- cells were isolated as memory CD4+ T cells. Full-length variable regions came from constant-region reverse primers plus semi-nested Nested Universal Primer A PCR. Each CDR3 protein gets one entry after TCRdb re-called the 5' RACE reads with MiXCR. Of under 65,000 distinct CDR3 sequences listed, about 28% were seen once; the top ten hold roughly 3%. Sequencing was done on a sample of tumor-infiltrating memory CD4+ T cells sorted from the breast tumor. Subset meaning: memory CD4+ T cells, CD4+CD45RO+CD25-. The origin of this receptor is a female donor with breast cancer. The J gene is TRBJ2-7, the V gene TRBV11-2; D is perhaps TRBD2 (5 bases). This chain's CDR3 is CASSQRAEQYF. CDR3 coding DNA: TGTGCCAGCAGCCAGAGGGCGGAGCAGTACTTC.